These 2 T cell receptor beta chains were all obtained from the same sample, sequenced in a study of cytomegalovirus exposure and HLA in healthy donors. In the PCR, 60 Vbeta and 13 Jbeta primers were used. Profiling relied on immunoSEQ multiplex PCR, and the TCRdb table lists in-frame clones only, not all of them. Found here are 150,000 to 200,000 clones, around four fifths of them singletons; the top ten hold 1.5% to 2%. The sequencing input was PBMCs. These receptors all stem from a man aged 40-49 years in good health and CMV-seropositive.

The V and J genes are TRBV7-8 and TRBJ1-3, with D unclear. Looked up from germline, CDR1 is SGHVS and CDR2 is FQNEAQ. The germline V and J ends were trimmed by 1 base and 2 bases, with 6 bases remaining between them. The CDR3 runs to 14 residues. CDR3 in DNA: TGTGCCAGCAGCTTAGGAGGGACTGGAAACACCATATATTTT. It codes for CASSLGGTGNTIYF. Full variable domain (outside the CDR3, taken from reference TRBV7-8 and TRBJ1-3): GAGVSQSPRYKVAKRGQDVALRCDPISGHVSLFWYQQALGQGPEFLTYFQNEAQLDKSGLPSDRFFAERPEGSVSTLKIQRTQQEDSAVYLCASSLGGTGNTIYFGEGSWLTVV.

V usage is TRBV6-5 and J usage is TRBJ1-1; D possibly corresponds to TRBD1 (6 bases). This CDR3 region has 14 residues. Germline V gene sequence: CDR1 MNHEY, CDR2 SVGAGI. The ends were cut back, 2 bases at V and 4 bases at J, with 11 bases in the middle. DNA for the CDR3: TGTGCCAGCAGTTACGGGGGCCCCAGCACTGAAGCTTTCTTT. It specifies CASSYGGPSTEAFF.